This is a list of T cell receptor beta chains from one sample in a study of T cell responses to AZD1222 COVID-19 vaccine. Measured with immunoSEQ multiplex PCR; TCRdb has only the in-frame clones, and not every one. The table records over 150,000 clones, around 87% of them present only once. Here the sequenced sample was peripheral blood, taken on day 0 of AZD1222 vaccination. These receptors came from an adult in good health. CDR3s include the opening cysteine and the closing phenylalanine or tryptophan.

J gene | V gene | CDR3 length | CDR3 protein
TRBJ2-5 | TRBV11-2 | 16 | CASSSNSGAPQETQYF
TRBJ1-5 | TRBV28 | 16 | CASSITGVDSNQPQHF
TRBJ1-6 | TRBV9 | 14 | CASSGGFHNSPLHF
TRBJ1-5 | TRBV5-1 | 14 | CASSLGSPREPQHF
TRBJ1-1 | TRBV6-2/TRBV6-3 | 13 | CASSYPGFTEAFF
TRBJ2-2 | TRBV19 | 13 | CASSTSGTGELFF
TRBJ2-1 | TRBV24-1 | 18 | CATSDPSRGRGRHNEQFF
TRBJ2-7 | TRBV7-8 | 13 | CASSQRGGIEQYF
TRBJ1-1 | TRBV2 | 14 | CASSSQGATGEAFF
TRBJ2-5 | TRBV7-7 | 13 | CASSLDRGETQYF
TRBJ1-4 | TRBV7-9 | 15 | CAGVPISGSNEKLFF
TRBJ2-7 | TRBV6-5 | 12 | CASSFGTGHQVF
TRBJ1-5 | TRBV27 | 15 | CASSSGHPGNQPQHF
TRBJ2-7 | TRBV11-2 | 14 | CASSPTQGPYEQYF
TRBJ1-3 | TRBV5-1 | 13 | CASSKGAGNTIYF
TRBJ1-5 | TRBV2 | 15 | CASSEEGTGYQPQHF
TRBJ2-7 | TRBV3-1/TRBV3-2 | 14 | CASSQGRFSVEQYF
TRBJ1-1 | TRBV6-1 | 18 | CASSEVIRGERWYTEAFF
TRBJ2-3 | TRBV5-4 | 15 | CASRGGAIGISTQYF
TRBJ1-4 | TRBV5-1 | 15 | CASSLGYATNEKLFF
TRBJ2-6 | TRBV10-3 | 18 | CAISDPGARTSGANVLTF
TRBJ1-2 | TRBV19 | 11 | CALRTGTGYTF